A selection of T cell receptor beta chains follows, all from one sample in a study of blood T cells in healthy people across ages. TCRdb recomputed calls from the 5' RACE reads with MiXCR, one row per CDR3 protein. Among roughly 790,000 distinct CDR3 sequences listed, more than 40% were seen once. Sequencing input: blood. The receptors were gathered from a woman aged 60-70 years in good health. CDR3s include the opening cysteine and the closing phenylalanine or tryptophan. Each record gives: V gene, clone size, J gene, CDR3 protein. Not every row has a clone size; where given, it reads once, few, many or a size class.

TRBV5-1,many,TRBJ1-4,CASSLRASNEKLFF
TRBV21-1,NA,TRBJ2-7,CASSLQTGEWDEQYF
TRBV3-1,few,TRBJ2-7,CASSQGLYPYEQYF
TRBV29-1,few,TRBJ1-4,CSVYDRDKEKLFF
TRBV20-1,NA,TRBJ1-2,CSARDFRGSNYGYTF
TRBV28,NA,TRBJ2-1,CASSSPDRPDEQFF
TRBV29-1,many,TRBJ2-5,CSVDDDNLETQYF
TRBV2,NA,TRBJ1-1,CASSSGWAFF
TRBV29-1,few,TRBJ2-1,CSVEGRGSYNEQFF
TRBV6-5,few,TRBJ2-1,CASSPDHETNEQFF
TRBV20-1,NA,TRBJ2-3,CSARDISLAGRTQYF
TRBV20-1,NA,TRBJ2-1,CSPMGGAIYNEQFF
TRBV4-2,few,TRBJ2-7,CASSQTGLVSEQYF
TRBV7-2,NA,TRBJ2-5,CASSRERKQYF
TRBV7-2,NA,TRBJ2-7,CASSPGGLVGYEQYF
TRBV24-1,medium-sized,TRBJ2-7,CATSDEQGPGGYEQYF